Listed here are 31 T cell receptor beta chains from one sample, sequenced in a study of Graves' ophthalmopathy and Graves' hyperthyroidism. From RNA, the CDR3 regions of TCR beta chains were amplified and sequenced. Second-round multiplex PCR came after first-round RT-PCR with HTBI primers. Using its own MiXCR run on the multiplex PCR reads, TCRdb lists one record per CDR3 protein. The sample includes about 1.2 million distinct CDR3 sequences, less than 45% of them seen just once. The source material was peripheral blood or thyroid tissue (not recorded which). All receptors come from an adult man with Graves' hyperthyroidism.

This clonotype has at least ten counts. The gene calls are TRBV7-3 and TRBJ2-2; no clear D gene. The CDR3 sequence is 13 residues long. Deletions cut 0 bases from V and 3 bases from J, with 2 bases between. Germline V CDR1 and CDR2: SGHTA, FQGTGA. CDR3 loop: CASSLTYTGELFF. The CDR3 DNA reads as TGTGCCAGCAGCTTAACGTACACCGGGGAGCTGTTTTTT.

V gene TRBV5-1 combines with J gene TRBJ2-2; 12 nucleotides agree with TRBD1. V shed 0 bases, J shed 2 bases, and the junction held 5 bases outside the gene matches. Germline CDR1 SGHRS, CDR2 YFSETQ. This CDR3 has 18 amino acids. The CDR3 spells CASSLAAGTGGNTGELFF. CDR3 sequence (DNA): TGCGCCAGCAGCTTGGCCGCCGGGACAGGGGGCAACACCGGGGAGCTGTTTTTT. Drawing the rest from reference TRBV5-1 and TRBJ2-2, the complete variable domain is KAGVTQTPRYLIKTRGQQVTLSCSPISGHRSVSWYQQTPGQGLQFLFEYFSETQRNKGNFPGRFSGRQFSNSRSEMNVSTLELGDSALYLCASSLAAGTGGNTGELFFGEGSRLTVL.

This clonotype was seen repeatedly, ten times or more. The genes are TRBV19 and TRBJ1-5, with TRBD1 as a possible D gene (5 bases). Germline CDR1 and CDR2: LNHDA and SQIVND (reference sequence). The CDR3 covers 15 residues. V was pared by 7 bases and J by 7 bases, with 20 bases between. CDR3 sequence reads: CASIPPGGGRQPQHF. The CDR3 DNA reads as TGTGCCAGTATCCCCCCGGGGGGGGGAAGACAGCCCCAGCATTTT.

Many counts were recorded for this clonotype. The chain carries TRBV3-1 and TRBJ2-5, with 7 bases aligning to TRBD1. V gave up 0 bases and J gave up 3 bases; unmatched junction bases: 10. The germline CDR1 and CDR2 sequences are LGHDT and YNNKEL (reference sequence). This CDR3 has 17 residues. The CDR3 DNA is TGTGCCAGCAGCCAAGATCGTAGGGGGCGAGTCGAAGAGACCCAGTACTTC. Encoded protein: CASSQDRRGRVEETQYF.

Only a few counts were recorded for this clonotype. V is TRBV6-5 and J is TRBJ2-7; D gene ambiguous. The CDR3 is 15 residues long. Germline CDR1 MNHEY, CDR2 SVGAGI. Trimming removed 6 bases from V and 4 bases from J, with 19 bases in between. CDR3 sequence: CASRPGLAGKYEQYF. In nucleotides, the CDR3 is TGTGCCAGCAGGCCGGGTTTGGCAGGAAAGTACGAGCAGTACTTC.

The rearrangement uses TRBV7-2 and TRBJ1-5; TRBD1 might be the D (5 bases). The germline V gene has CDR1 SGHTA and CDR2 FQGNSA. The CDR3 loop spans 16 amino acids. Trimming removed 3 bases from V and 0 bases from J, with 12 bases in between. DNA of the CDR3: TGTGCCAGCAGCTTCCCCGGGACCATTAGCAATCAGCCCCAGCATTTT. Protein product: CASSFPGTISNQPQHF.

The chain carries TRBV19 and TRBJ1-1; D perhaps matches TRBD1 (6 bases). This CDR3 is 15 amino acids long. V was pared by 3 bases and J by 11 bases, with 22 bases between. The germline V gene encodes CDR1 LNHDA and CDR2 SQIVND (reference sequence). Here the CDR3 DNA reads TGTGCCAGTAGTATCGTTATAGCGGGGGCGGATTATGCTTTCTTT. The encoded protein is CASSIVIAGADYAFF.

The chain links TRBV19 to TRBJ1-2; 9 bases are a match to TRBD1. Germline V lookup: CDR1 LNHDA, CDR2 SQIVND (reference sequence). With 6 bases clipped from V and 7 bases from J, the junction kept 12 bases outside the gene matches. The CDR3 totals 15 residues. The CDR3 is CASRDGTGQPGGYTF. The CDR3 DNA follows: TGTGCCAGTAGAGACGGGACAGGGCAGCCAGGTGGCTACACCTTC.

This chain's CDR3 is CASSLGTDGQETQYF. CDR3 in DNA: TGTGCCAGCAGCTTGGGGACAGACGGTCAAGAGACCCAGTACTTC. This chain connects TRBV11-1 to TRBJ2-5; 7 positions agree with TRBD1. With V trimmed by 3 bases and J by 2 bases, 6 bases remained unmatched. The CDR3 contains 15 residues. Germline V lookup: CDR1 SGHAT, CDR2 FQDESV (reference sequence).

This clonotype was seen more than once but under ten times. The chain joins TRBV28 to TRBJ1-1; no firm D call. Trimming left V 1 base short and J 8 bases short, with 11 bases between. CDR3 length equals 13 residues. The germline V gene has CDR1 MDHEN and CDR2 SYDVKM. The CDR3 DNA follows: TGTGCCAGCAGTTTATTGTCTGGAAGAGAAGCTTTCTTT. This sequence encodes CASSLLSGREAFF.

This clonotype was observed a few times. CDR3 DNA: TGCGCCAGCAGCTTCACCCTGATCGGTAACTATGGCTACACCTTC. Amino acid sequence: CASSFTLIGNYGYTF. The chain employs TRBV5-1 and TRBJ1-2; D not resolved. CDR1 is SGHRS, CDR2 YFSETQ, per germline. V was clipped by 2 bases and J by 1 base, with 12 bases between them. This CDR3 has 15 amino acids.

The table lists this clonotype with many counts. This sequence joins TRBV5-6 and TRBJ1-6, with D possibly matching TRBD1 (5 bases). CDR3 length equals 12 residues. Germline values: CDR1 SGHDT, CDR2 YYEEEE. V was clipped by 4 bases and J by 9 bases, with 8 bases between them. CDR3 loop: CASSRRASPLHF. The CDR3 coding sequence is TGTGCCAGCAGCCGCAGGGCTTCACCCCTCCACTTT.

For this clonotype: This sequence may be a read error, since a much larger clone differs from it by one base. V and J are TRBV20-1 and TRBJ2-5; 7 nucleotides align to TRBD1. V was clipped by 3 bases and J by 4 bases; unmatched bases: 11. Germline CDR1 reads DFQATT; CDR2 reads SNEGSKA (reference sequence). This CDR3 has 15 residues. CDR3: CSASLYAQGRETQYF. DNA for the CDR3: TGCAGTGCTAGCCTCTATGCACAGGGGAGAGAGACCCAGTACTTC.

The table lists this clonotype with many counts. This chain connects TRBV29-1 to TRBJ1-1, with a tentative D call TRBD1 (6 bases). The germline V gene has CDR1 SQVTM and CDR2 ANQGSEA. Trimming took off 6 bases at V and 7 bases at J, with 21 bases between the two ends. The CDR3 covers 14 residues. The CDR3 DNA follows: TGCAGCGTCATCACAGAGGCAGGGGTCCTTGAAGCTTTCTTT. Translation: CSVITEAGVLEAFF.

The rearrangement joins TRBV10-2 to TRBJ1-5, with D maybe TRBD1 (6 bases). V dropped 2 bases and J dropped 11 bases, with 19 bases sitting between them. The CDR3 runs 15 residues. Germline V gene sequence: CDR1 WSHSY, CDR2 SAAADI. The DNA of the CDR3 is TGCGCCAGCAGTGAGAGGGGAGGGGGAGAAGAGACCCAGCATTTT. This translates into CASSERGGGEETQHF.

The sample holds many counts of this clonotype. The chain links TRBV19 to TRBJ1-5; D remains ambiguous. Germline V lookup: CDR1 LNHDA, CDR2 SQIVND (reference sequence). V gave up 2 bases and J gave up 1 base, with 18 bases separating them. This CDR3 contains 18 residues. The CDR3 sequence is CASSIQRSGIGSNQPQHF. CDR3 bases: TGTGCCAGTAGTATACAGAGGAGTGGGATCGGAAGCAATCAGCCCCAGCATTTT.

A few counts support this clonotype. This chain links TRBV4-3 with TRBJ1-6; 9 bases match TRBD1. The CDR3 sequence is 15 residues long. Germline assignment: CDR1 LGHNA and CDR2 YSLEER. The J segment lost 4 bases and the V segment lost 3 bases, leaving 1 base of the junction unmatched. The CDR3 loop is CASSQGTGYNSPLHF. The CDR3 nucleotides read TGCGCCAGCAGCCAGGGGACAGGGTATAATTCACCCCTCCACTTT.

This clonotype was picked up many times. V gene TRBV5-8 combines with J gene TRBJ1-1; D is possibly TRBD1 (5 bases). CDR3 size: 15 residues. CDR1 SGHTS and CDR2 YDEGEE come from the germline V gene. The V end was cut by 4 bases, the J end by 5 bases, with 18 bases between. The DNA for the CDR3 is TGTGCCAGCAGCGCCGGAGGGGAGAAGAGGACTGAAGCTTTCTTT. Protein product: CASSAGGEKRTEAFF. The full variable domain, completed using reference TRBV5-8 and TRBJ1-1, is EAGVTQSPTHLIKTRGQQATLRCSPISGHTSVYWYQQALGLGLQFLLWYDEGEERNRGNFPPRFSGRQFPNYSSELNVNALELEDSALYLCASSAGGEKRTEAFFGQGTRLTVV.

There are many counts of this clonotype. V gene TRBV10-3 combines with J gene TRBJ2-5, with D perhaps TRBD1 (6 bases). This CDR3 spans 16 amino acids. Germline assignment: CDR1 ENHRY and CDR2 SYGVKD. V lost 3 bases and J lost 2, with 16 bases in between. CDR3: CAISETWQGLQETQYF. In DNA, the CDR3 is TGTGCCATCAGTGAAACGTGGCAGGGGCTACAAGAGACCCAGTACTTC.

For this clonotype: A much larger clone is a single base away; this may be a read error. J is TRBJ2-3 and V is TRBV19; no clear D. This CDR3 has 14 residues. Germline CDR1 is LNHDA and CDR2 is SQIVND (reference sequence). In DNA, the CDR3 is TGTGCCAGTAGTATAGATCTATTGGCAGATACGCAGTGTTTT. This encodes CASSIDLLADTQCF.

The V call is TRBV12-3 or TRBV12-4, the J call TRBJ1-5; 11 nucleotides agree with TRBD1. The CDR3 totals 17 residues. The V and J ends lost 4 bases and 4 bases, in that order; junction bases with no gene match: 9. CDR3 in amino acids: CASSSISDRGLNQPQHF. CDR3 in DNA: TGTGCCAGCAGTTCCATTTCGGACAGGGGGCTGAATCAGCCCCAGCATTTT.

This clonotype was counted only a few times. The V gene is TRBV28, the J gene TRBJ1-4; D ambiguous. The CDR3 extends over 13 amino acids. Trimming left V 8 bases short and J 1 base short, with 8 bases between. The germline CDR1 and CDR2 sequences are MDHEN and SYDVKM. The CDR3 sequence: CASAKGTNEKLFF. The CDR3 coding sequence is TGTGCCAGCGCTAAGGGAACTAATGAAAAACTGTTTTTT.

This clonotype was counted between two and nine times. The chain employs TRBV5-6 and TRBJ1-3; D possibly corresponds to TRBD1 (6 bases). The CDR3 is made up of 14 amino acids. The V gene's germline CDR1 is SGHDT and CDR2 YYEEEE. Trimming shortened V by 0 bases and J by 10 bases, and 14 bases separated the two germline ends. The chain's CDR3 is CASSLETGGRTIYF. In DNA form, the CDR3 reads TGTGCCAGCAGCTTGGAGACAGGCGGTAGGACCATATATTTT.

This clonotype was recorded once. This sequence joins TRBV29-1 and TRBJ2-7; possible D gene TRBD1, 5 bases. Germline V gene lookup returns CDR1 SQVTM and CDR2 ANQGSEA. V was shortened by 8 bases and J by 4 bases, with 12 bases between the two germline ends. The CDR3 contains 11 residues. The CDR3 DNA reads as TGCAGCTTAACCAGGGTGTACGAGCAGTACTTC. This encodes CSLTRVYEQYF.

This chain joins TRBV2 and TRBJ1-2; the D gene is possibly TRBD1 (5 bases). CDR1 SNHLY and CDR2 FYNNEI come from the germline V gene. CDR3 length equals 13 residues. Trimming removed 4 bases at V and 4 bases at J, with 10 bases between. For the CDR3, the DNA is TGTGCCAGCAGTGTAGGGGCCACCTATGGCTACACCTTC. Its translation: CASSVGATYGYTF.

This rearrangement joins TRBV6-2 or TRBV6-3 to TRBJ1-5, with TRBD1 matching over 8 bases. From germline, CDR1 is MNHEY and CDR2 SVGEGT. V gave up 8 bases and J gave up 0 bases; unmatched junction bases: 9. This CDR3 region has 16 residues. The CDR3 loop reads CASSGRGLGSNQPQHF. The CDR3 DNA is TGTGCCAGCTCGGGCAGGGGGCTGGGTAGCAATCAGCCCCAGCATTTT.

The table lists this clonotype with many counts. The gene calls are TRBV20-1 and TRBJ2-7; 9 nucleotides agree with TRBD1. In germline, CDR1 is DFQATT, CDR2 SNEGSKA (reference sequence). The CDR3 extends over 12 amino acids. The DNA for the CDR3 is TGCAGCGCCGGGACAGGGTCCTACGAGCAGTACTTC. It is translated as CSAGTGSYEQYF.

Details on this clonotype: A much more abundant neighbour one base away suggests this may be a read error. This chain connects TRBV7-9 to TRBJ1-3, with D hard to call. In germline, CDR1 is SEHNR, CDR2 FQNEAQ (reference sequence). The CDR3 spans 16 residues. Written as DNA, the CDR3 is TGTACCAGCAGCTTAGCGCCCGGGGACTCTGGAAACACCATATATTTT. Protein product: CTSSLAPGDSGNTIYF.

This clonotype was counted between two and nine times. This rearrangement joins TRBV10-2 to TRBJ2-7, with 7 nucleotides matching TRBD1. CDR1 and CDR2 from the germline V gene are WSHSY and SAAADI. The CDR3 runs to 14 residues. Trimming cost V 5 bases and J 3 bases; bases outside gene matches: 7. The CDR3 sequence: CASSPDRLIYEQYF. The CDR3 DNA sequence: TGCGCCAGCAGTCCGGACAGGTTAATCTACGAGCAGTACTTC.

In its sample, this clonotype was seen many times. This chain links TRBV29-1 with TRBJ2-2; 7 nucleotides match TRBD2. V gave up 4 bases and J gave up 2 bases; unmatched junction bases: 4. This CDR3 has 14 amino acids. Germline V gives CDR1 SQVTM, CDR2 ANQGSEA. CDR3 in amino acids: CSVGLAVNTGELFF. CDR3 nucleotides: TGCAGCGTTGGGCTAGCGGTTAACACCGGGGAGCTGTTTTTT.

The sample holds a few counts of this clonotype. The chain has TRBV7-9 and TRBJ1-2; no definite D call. Germline values: CDR1 SEHNR, CDR2 FQNEAQ (reference sequence). V lost 0 bases and J 8 bases, leaving 7 bases between the germline ends. This CDR3 contains 12 residues. Here the CDR3 reads CASSLAPEGYTF. As DNA, the CDR3 is TGTGCCAGCAGCTTAGCTCCGGAGGGCTACACCTTC.